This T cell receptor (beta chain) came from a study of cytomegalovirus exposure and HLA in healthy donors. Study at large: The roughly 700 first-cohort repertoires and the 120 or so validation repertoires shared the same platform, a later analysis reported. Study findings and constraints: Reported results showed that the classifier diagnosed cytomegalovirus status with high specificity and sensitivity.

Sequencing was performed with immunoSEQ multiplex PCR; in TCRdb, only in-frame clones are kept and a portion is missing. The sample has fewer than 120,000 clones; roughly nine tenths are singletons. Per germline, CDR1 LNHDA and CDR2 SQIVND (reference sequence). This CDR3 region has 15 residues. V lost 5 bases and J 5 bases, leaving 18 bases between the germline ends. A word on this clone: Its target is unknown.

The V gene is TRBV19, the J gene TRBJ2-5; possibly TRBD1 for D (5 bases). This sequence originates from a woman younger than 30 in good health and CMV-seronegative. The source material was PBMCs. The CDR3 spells CASSPQGTVGETQYF. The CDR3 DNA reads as TGTGCCAGTAGTCCCCAGGGCACGGTTGGGGAGACCCAGTACTTC.